The source of this TCR beta chain is a study of T cell repertoires in cytomegalovirus infection. Across the whole study: CMV epitopes in the study were HLA-C-restricted (recently identified) and HLA-B-restricted (well studied). Study observations and caveats: Identification of carriers of CMV plus the relevant HLA was performed using cumulative public TCR beta family frequency.

Comments on this clonotype: As yet, its antigen is unknown.

One entry per CDR3 protein, called by TCRdb with MiXCR from the reads. The repertoire holds about 220,000 distinct CDR3 sequences, 35% to 45% seen once, with approximately 59% in the top ten. With 9 bases removed from V and 4 bases from J, the gap between germline ends came to 19 bases. Germline V gives CDR1 SNHLY, CDR2 FYNNEI. The CDR3 extends over 15 amino acids. The J gene is TRBJ2-1, the V gene TRBV2; D may be TRBD2 (5 bases). The material was CD8+ T cells from cultured PBMCs, obtained from culture after CMV antigen stimulation. This receptor was identified in a human donor in good health (CMV status not recorded). Some clones in this sample may be carry-over from other donors' samples. The DNA of the CDR3 is TGTGCCAGTCGCGATCGGGCGGGCGGTTACAATGAGCAGTTCTTC. Its translation: CASRDRAGGYNEQFF.